What follows describes a single T cell receptor beta chain. Per the original data handling: Amplification of reference gene primers provided the estimated nucleated cell counts. Profiling relied on immunoSEQ multiplex PCR, and the TCRdb table lists in-frame clones only, not all of them. V and J calls and clone size are those listed in that table; D and trimming were worked out from the DNA. The sample consists of around 100,000 clones, around four fifths of them appearing once. This sample was taken from a study of blood T cell repertoires in COVID-19. Study in general: T cells, B-cell-depleted T cells, or PBMCs provided the cDNA or gDNA that served as material.

V was pared by 0 bases and J by 8 bases, with 10 bases between. The CDR3 extends over 14 amino acids. Germline V gives CDR1 MGHRA, CDR2 YSYEKL. The sample comprised peripheral blood. The chain combines TRBV4-1 with TRBJ1-4; perhaps TRBD1 as D (5 bases). This clonotype originated in a man aged 35 to 55 with active or convalescent COVID-19. The CDR3 bases are TGCGCCAGCAGCCAAGAGGGGGACTACGAAAAACTGTTTTTT. It encodes CASSQEGDYEKLFF.